Below, 3 T cell receptor beta chains from the same sample are listed, as sequenced in a study of radiotherapy plus CTLA-4 blockade in lung cancer. Generated by immunoSEQ multiplex PCR, the TCRdb table keeps only in-frame clones and is missing some. The repertoire includes 40,000 to 50,000 clones, 75% to 85% of them detected once, and 2.5% to 3.5% sits in the top ten. The sequenced sample was peripheral blood, obtained from a patient treated with radiotherapy plus ipilimumab. The receptors shown here come from a human donor with non-small cell lung cancer who had stable disease on radiotherapy plus ipilimumab.

The chain is built from TRBV7-2 and TRBJ2-7; 13 bases match TRBD2. Per the germline V gene, CDR1 is SGHTA and CDR2 is FQGNSA. The CDR3 contains 18 residues. The ends lost 4 bases at V and 3 bases at J; junction bases unmatched: 12. The CDR3 region is CASSSAGTSGIFGYEQYF. DNA for the CDR3: TGTGCCAGCAGCTCCGCGGGGACTAGCGGGATTTTCGGCTACGAGCAGTACTTC.

The chain employs TRBV5-1 and TRBJ2-5; possibly TRBD2 for D (5 bases). Trimming removed 5 bases at V and 1 base at J, with 9 bases between. The CDR3 spans 13 residues. Germline V lookup: CDR1 SGHRS, CDR2 YFSETQ. CDR3 region: CASSREFQETQYF. In DNA, the CDR3 is TGCGCCAGCAGTCGGGAATTCCAAGAGACCCAGTACTTC.

The chain combines TRBV27 with TRBJ2-3; 7 nucleotides match TRBD1. Germline loops: CDR1 MNHEY, CDR2 SMNVEV (reference sequence). After removal of 3 bases from V and 4 bases from J, the junction contained 4 bases not matched to a gene. The CDR3 is made up of 14 amino acids. The CDR3 sequence: CASSFRQGSDTQYF. The DNA for the CDR3 is TGTGCCAGCAGTTTCCGACAGGGCTCAGATACGCAGTATTTT.